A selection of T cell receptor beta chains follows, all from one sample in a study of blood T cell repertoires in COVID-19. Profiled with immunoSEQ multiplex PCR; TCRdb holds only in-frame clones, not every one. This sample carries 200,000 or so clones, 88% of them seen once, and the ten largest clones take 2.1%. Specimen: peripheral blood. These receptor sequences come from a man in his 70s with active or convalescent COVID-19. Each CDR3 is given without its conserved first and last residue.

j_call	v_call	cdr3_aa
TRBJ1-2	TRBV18	ASSRNSGALYGYT
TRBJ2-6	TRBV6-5	ATTTGANVLT
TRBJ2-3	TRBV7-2	ASSFNGGKRY
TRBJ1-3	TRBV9	ASSLDGDSGNTIY
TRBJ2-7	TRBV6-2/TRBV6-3	ASSSHGGTYEQY
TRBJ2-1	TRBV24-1	ATSDPRDRALNEQF
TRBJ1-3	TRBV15	ATRFGSGNTIY
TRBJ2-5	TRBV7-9	ASSLNSPGTQY
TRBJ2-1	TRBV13	ASSRGTGIYNEQF
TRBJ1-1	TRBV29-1	SVKGTGGTEAF
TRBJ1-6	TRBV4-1	ASSPGQSSYNSPLH
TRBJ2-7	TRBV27	ASSLFPPGQGSYEQY
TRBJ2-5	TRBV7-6	ASSPALGLQD
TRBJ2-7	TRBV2	AGPGTVSYEQY
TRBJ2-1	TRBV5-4	ASSLKTSGRMNEQF
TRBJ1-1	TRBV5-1	ASSLAGQGAEAF
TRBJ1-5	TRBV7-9	ASSLAGPQPQH
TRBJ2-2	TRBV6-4	ASSPSGASTGELF
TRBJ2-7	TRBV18	ASSPGTGAYEQY
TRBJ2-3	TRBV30	ARKAGLSTDTQY
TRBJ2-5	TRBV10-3	AISDPDTEYQETQY
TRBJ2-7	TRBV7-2	ASSLPIGQTEQY
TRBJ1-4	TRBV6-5	ASSWGQLATNEKLF
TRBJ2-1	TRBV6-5	ASKGLAGGYNEQF
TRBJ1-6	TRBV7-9	ASNSFAGTVNSPLH
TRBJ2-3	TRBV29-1	SVEPRGKVDTQY
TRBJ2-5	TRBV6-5	ASSYFDRGPETQY
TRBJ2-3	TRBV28	ASSLDFPGSTDTQY
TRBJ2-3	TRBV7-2	ASRLPPGDTQY
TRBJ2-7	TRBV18	ASSPMPTSAGPYEQY
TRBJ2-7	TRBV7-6	ASSSVAAHGSEQY
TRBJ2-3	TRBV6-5	ASSFAAGGATDTQY
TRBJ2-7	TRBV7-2	ASSPWTYGYEQY
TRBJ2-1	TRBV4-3	ASSQALDKYNEQF
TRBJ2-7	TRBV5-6	ASSLQTSGRHEQY
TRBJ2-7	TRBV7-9	ASSLPTGGRQY
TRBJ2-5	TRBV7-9	ASSSTPGQGGMGETQY
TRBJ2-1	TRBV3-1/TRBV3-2	ASSPYGTANNEQF
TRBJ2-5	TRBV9	ASSVSGSQETQY
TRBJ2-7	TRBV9	ASSAAGTSSYEQY
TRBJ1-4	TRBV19	ASSTWTGKNEKLF
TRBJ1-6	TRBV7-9	ASSLSSGPIRSSTLH
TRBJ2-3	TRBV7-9	ASSLGYRAPDTQY
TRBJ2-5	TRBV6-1	ASSEVQGAIMETQY
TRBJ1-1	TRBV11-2	ASSLVAGGGQSEAF
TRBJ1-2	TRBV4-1	ASSQERILGGYT
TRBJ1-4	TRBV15	ATSRDLAEKLF